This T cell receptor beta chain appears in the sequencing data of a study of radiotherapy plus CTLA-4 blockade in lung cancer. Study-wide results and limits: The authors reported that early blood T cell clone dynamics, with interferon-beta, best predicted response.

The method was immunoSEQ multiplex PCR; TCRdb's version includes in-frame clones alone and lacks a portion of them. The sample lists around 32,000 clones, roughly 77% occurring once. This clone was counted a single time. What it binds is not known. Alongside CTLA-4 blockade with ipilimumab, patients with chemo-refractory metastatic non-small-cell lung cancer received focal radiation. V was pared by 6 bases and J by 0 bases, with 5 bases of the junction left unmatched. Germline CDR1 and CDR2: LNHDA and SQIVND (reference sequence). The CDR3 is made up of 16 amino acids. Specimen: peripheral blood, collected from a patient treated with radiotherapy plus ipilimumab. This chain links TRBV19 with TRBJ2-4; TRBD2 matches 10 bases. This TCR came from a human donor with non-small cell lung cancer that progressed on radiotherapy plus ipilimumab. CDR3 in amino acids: CASSPLAGVAKNIQYF. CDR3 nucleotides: TGTGCCAGTAGCCCTCTAGCGGGGGTAGCCAAAAACATTCAGTACTTC.